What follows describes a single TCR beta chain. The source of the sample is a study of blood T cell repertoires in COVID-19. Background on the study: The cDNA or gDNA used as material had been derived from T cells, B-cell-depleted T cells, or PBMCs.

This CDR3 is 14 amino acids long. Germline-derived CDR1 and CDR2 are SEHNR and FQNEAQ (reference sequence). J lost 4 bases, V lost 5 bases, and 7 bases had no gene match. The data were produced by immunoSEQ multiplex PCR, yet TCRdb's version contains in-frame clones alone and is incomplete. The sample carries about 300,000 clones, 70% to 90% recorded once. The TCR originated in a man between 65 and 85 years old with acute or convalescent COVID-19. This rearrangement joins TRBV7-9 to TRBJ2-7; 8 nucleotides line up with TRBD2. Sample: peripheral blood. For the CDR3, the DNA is TGTGCCAGCAGCCCGTCCGGGAGGGAGTACGAGCAGTACTTC. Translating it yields CASSPSGREYEQYF. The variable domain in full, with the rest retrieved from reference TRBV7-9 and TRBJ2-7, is DTGVSQNPRHKITKRGQNVTFRCDPISEHNRLYWYRQTLGQGPEFLTYFQNEAQLEKSRLLSDRFSAERPKGSFSTLEIQRTEQGDSAMYLCASSPSGREYEQYFGPGTRLTVT.